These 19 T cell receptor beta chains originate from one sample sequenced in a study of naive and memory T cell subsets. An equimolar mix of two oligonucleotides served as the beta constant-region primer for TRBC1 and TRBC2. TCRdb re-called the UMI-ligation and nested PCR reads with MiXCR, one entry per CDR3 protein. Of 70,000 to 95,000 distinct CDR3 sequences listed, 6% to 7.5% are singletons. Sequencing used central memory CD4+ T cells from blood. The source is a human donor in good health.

The DNA for the CDR3 is TGTGCCAGCAGCCAGACTATTACCGTCAATGAGCAGTTCTTC. Its protein product is CASSQTITVNEQFF. This chain links TRBV3-1 with TRBJ2-1; weak D call: TRBD2 (5 bases). The length of the CDR3 is 14 residues. The germline gives CDR1 LGHDT, CDR2 YNNKEL (reference sequence). Between the trimmed V and J ends, which lost 3 bases and 6 bases, there was a span of 12 bases.

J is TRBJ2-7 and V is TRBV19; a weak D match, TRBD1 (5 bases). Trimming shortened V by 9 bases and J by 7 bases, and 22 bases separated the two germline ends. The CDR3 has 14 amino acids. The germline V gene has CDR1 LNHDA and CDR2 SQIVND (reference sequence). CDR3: CARTASQGSEEQYF. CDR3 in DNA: TGTGCCAGGACTGCATCTCAGGGTTCTGAGGAGCAGTACTTC.

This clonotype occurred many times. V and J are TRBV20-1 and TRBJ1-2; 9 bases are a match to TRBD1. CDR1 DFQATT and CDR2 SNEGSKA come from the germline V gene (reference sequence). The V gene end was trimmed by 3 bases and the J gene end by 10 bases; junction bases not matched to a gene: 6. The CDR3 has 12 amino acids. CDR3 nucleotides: TGCAGTGCTAGCGCCGGGACAGGGACCTACACCTTC. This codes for CSASAGTGTYTF.

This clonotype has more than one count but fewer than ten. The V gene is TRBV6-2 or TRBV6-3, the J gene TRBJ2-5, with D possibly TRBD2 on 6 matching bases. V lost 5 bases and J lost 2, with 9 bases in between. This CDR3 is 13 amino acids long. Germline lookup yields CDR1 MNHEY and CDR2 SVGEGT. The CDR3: CASSGTAQETQYF. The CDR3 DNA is TGTGCCAGCAGTGGGACTGCACAAGAGACCCAGTACTTC.

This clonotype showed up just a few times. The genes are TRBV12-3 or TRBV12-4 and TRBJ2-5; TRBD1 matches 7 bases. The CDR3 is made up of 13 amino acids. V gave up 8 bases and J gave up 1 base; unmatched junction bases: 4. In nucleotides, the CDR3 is TGTGCCAGCGGGGACAGCGTCCAAGAGACCCAGTACTTC. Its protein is CASGDSVQETQYF.

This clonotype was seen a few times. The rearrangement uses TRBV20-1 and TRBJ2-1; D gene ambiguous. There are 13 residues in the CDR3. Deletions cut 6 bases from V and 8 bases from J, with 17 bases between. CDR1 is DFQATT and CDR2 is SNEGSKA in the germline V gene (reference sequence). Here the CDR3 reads CSASQAPLDEQFF. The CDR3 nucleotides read TGCAGTGCCTCGCAGGCCCCATTAGATGAGCAGTTCTTC.

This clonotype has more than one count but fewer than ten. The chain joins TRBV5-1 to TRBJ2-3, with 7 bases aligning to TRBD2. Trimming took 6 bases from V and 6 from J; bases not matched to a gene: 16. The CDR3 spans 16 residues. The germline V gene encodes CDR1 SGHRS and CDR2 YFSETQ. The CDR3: CASTSSRGSDWDTQYF. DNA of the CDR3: TGCGCCAGCACTAGCTCGCGGGGGTCCGATTGGGATACGCAGTATTTT. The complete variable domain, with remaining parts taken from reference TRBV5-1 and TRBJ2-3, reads KAGVTQTPRYLIKTRGQQVTLSCSPISGHRSVSWYQQTPGQGLQFLFEYFSETQRNKGNFPGRFSGRQFSNSRSEMNVSTLELGDSALYLCASTSSRGSDWDTQYFGPGTRLTVL.

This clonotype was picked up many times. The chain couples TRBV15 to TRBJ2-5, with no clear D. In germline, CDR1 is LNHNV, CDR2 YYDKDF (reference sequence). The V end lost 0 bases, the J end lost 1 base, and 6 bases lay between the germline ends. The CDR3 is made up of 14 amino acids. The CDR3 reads CATSRDRAQETQYF. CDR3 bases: TGTGCCACCAGCAGAGATCGGGCCCAAGAGACCCAGTACTTC.

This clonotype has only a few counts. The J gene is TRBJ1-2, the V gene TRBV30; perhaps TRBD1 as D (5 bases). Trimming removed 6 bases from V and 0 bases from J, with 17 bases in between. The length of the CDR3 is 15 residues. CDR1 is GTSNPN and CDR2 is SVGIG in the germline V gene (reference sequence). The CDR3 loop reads CACPWGSVTNYGYTF. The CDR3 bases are TGTGCCTGTCCCTGGGGGTCAGTCACTAACTATGGCTACACCTTC.

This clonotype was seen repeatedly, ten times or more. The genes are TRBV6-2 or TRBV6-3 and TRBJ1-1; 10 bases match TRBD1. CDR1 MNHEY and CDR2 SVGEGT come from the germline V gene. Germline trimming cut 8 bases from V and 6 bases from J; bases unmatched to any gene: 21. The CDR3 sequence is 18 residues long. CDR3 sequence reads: CASSSRDRGPLSGAEAFF. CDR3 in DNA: TGTGCCAGCTCGTCCCGGGACAGGGGCCCCTTGAGCGGAGCTGAAGCTTTCTTT.

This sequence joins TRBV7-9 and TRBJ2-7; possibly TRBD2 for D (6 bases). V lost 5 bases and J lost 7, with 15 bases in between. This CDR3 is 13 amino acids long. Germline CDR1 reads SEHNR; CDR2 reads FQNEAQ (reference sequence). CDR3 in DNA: TGTGCCAGCAGCCCCACCTCTGGGGGGGAGCAGTACTTC. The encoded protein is CASSPTSGGEQYF.

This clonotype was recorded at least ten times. The CDR3 DNA sequence: TGTGCCAGCAGCTTAGATGGGGCCGTGGTCTATGGCTACACCTTC. It translates to CASSLDGAVVYGYTF. The gene calls are TRBV11-3 and TRBJ1-2, with a tentative D call TRBD1 (5 bases). Deletions cut 0 bases from V and 4 bases from J, with 12 bases between. CDR1 and CDR2 (germline): SGHNT, YENEEA. The length of the CDR3 is 15 residues.

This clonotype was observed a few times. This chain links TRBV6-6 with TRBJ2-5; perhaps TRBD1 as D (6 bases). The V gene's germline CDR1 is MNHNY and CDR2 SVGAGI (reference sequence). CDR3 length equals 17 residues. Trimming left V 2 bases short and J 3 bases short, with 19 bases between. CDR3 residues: CASSYRLSHRVEETQYF. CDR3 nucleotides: TGTGCCAGCAGTTACCGATTATCACACAGGGTAGAAGAGACCCAGTACTTC.

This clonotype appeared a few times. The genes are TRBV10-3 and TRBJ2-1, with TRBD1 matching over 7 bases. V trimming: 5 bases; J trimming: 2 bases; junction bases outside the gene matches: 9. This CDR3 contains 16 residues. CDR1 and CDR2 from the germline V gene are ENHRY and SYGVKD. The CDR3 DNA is TGTGCCATCAGTCGGGACAGCCGACCTACCTACAATGAGCAGTTCTTC. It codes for CAISRDSRPTYNEQFF.

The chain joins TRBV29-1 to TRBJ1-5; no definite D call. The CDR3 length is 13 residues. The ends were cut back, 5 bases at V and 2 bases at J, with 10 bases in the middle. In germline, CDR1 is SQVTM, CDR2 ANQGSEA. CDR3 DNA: TGCAGCGTTCTAGCGGGGTGCAATCAGCCCCAGCATTTT. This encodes CSVLAGCNQPQHF.

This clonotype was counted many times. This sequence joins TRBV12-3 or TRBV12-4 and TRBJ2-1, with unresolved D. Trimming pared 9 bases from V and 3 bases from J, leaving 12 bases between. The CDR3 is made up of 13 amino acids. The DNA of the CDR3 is TGTGCCAGTCAATCATCGGACTACAATGAGCAGTTCTTC. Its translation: CASQSSDYNEQFF.

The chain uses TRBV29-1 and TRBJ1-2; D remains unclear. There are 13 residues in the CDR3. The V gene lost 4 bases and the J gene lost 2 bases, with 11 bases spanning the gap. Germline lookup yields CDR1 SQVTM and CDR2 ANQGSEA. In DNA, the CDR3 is TGCAGCGTTGGAGAGAAAGCGAACTATGGCTACACCTTC. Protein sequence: CSVGEKANYGYTF.

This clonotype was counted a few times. CDR3 amino acids: CASSFQGYYGYTF. CDR3 bases: TGTGCCAGCAGTTTTCAGGGGTACTATGGCTACACCTTC. J is TRBJ1-2 and V is TRBV12-3 or TRBV12-4; maybe TRBD1 (6 bases). The CDR3 covers 13 residues. V was shortened by 3 bases and J by 3 bases, with 8 bases between the two germline ends.

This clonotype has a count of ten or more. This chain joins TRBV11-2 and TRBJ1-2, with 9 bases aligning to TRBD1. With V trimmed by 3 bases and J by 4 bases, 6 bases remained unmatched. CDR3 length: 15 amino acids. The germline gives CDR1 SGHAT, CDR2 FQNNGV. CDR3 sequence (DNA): TGTGCCAGCAGCTTTACAGGGGGCGGCATCTATGGCTACACCTTC. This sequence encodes CASSFTGGGIYGYTF.